These T cell receptor beta chains were read from a single sample in a study of beta chain features in type 1 diabetes. TCRdb's table, derived via immunoSEQ multiplex PCR, lists solely in-frame clones and lacks some. The sample lists 50,000 to 55,000 clones, about 64% occurring once. Specimen: stem cell memory CD4+ T cells from blood. Source of these receptors: a woman in her 30s with type 1 diabetes. The CDR3 runs from the conserved cysteine through the conserved F or W. Each record gives: J gene, CDR3 length, clone size, D gene, V gene, CDR3 protein, CDR3 DNA. D genes are given only for firm matches. Clone size is given for some rows only: seen once, a few or many times, or a class if the clone is expanded.

TRBJ2-2 15 . TRBD1 TRBV7-9 CASSGQGVNTGELFF TGTGCCAGCTCGGGGCAGGGGGTTAACACCGGGGAGCTGTTTTTT
TRBJ1-2 14 . TRBD1 TRBV28 CASSPHDRGSGYTF TGTGCCAGCAGTCCACATGACAGGGGAAGTGGCTACACCTTC
TRBJ2-7 18 . TRBD2 TRBV9 CASSVDLGGPGVGYEQYF TGTGCCAGCAGCGTAGATTTGGGAGGGCCAGGAGTAGGCTACGAGCAGTACTTC
TRBJ2-7 15 . TRBD1 TRBV4-1 CASSQDGTGFYEQYF TGCGCCAGCAGCCAAGATGGGACAGGGTTCTACGAGCAGTACTTC
TRBJ1-1 13 . TRBD1 TRBV7-3 CASSLSGGWEAFF TGTGCCAGCAGCTTATCAGGGGGATGGGAAGCTTTCTTT
TRBJ2-5 14 . . TRBV18 CASSPSPGRETQYF TGTGCCAGCTCACCATCCCCGGGAAGAGAGACCCAGTACTTC
TRBJ2-7 14 . TRBD1 TRBV7-9 CASSQGYRGYEQYF TGTGCCAGCAGTCAGGGTTACAGGGGCTACGAGCAGTACTTC
TRBJ2-7 15 . . TRBV5-1 CASSLAPGNSYEQYF TGCGCCAGCAGCTTGGCCCCCGGGAACTCCTACGAGCAGTACTTC
TRBJ2-3 13 . TRBD1 TRBV18 CASFTGGPDTQYF TGTGCCAGCTTCACAGGGGGGCCAGATACGCAGTATTTT
TRBJ2-1 13 . . TRBV10-1 CASSETEYNEQFF TGCGCCAGCAGTGAGACAGAGTACAATGAGCAGTTCTTC
TRBJ2-1 17 few TRBD2 TRBV25-1 CASSAAPGLAGDNEQFF TGTGCCAGCAGCGCCGCCCCGGGACTAGCGGGAGACAATGAGCAGTTCTTC
TRBJ1-2 13 . . TRBV7-9 CASSLAGGYGYTF TGTGCCAGCAGCTTAGCGGGAGGCTATGGCTACACCTTC
TRBJ1-1 15 . . TRBV2 CASSRDLRRATEAFF TGTGCCAGCAGTAGGGACCTACGGAGGGCCACTGAAGCTTTCTTT
TRBJ2-7 14 . TRBD2 TRBV2 CASRGLAGAYEQYF TGTGCCAGCAGGGGACTAGCGGGCGCCTACGAGCAGTACTTC
TRBJ2-5 12 . . TRBV18 CASSPAAETQYF TGTGCCAGCTCACCAGCGGCAGAGACCCAGTACTTC
TRBJ2-7 15 . . TRBV19 CASSPQGQVAYEQYF TGTGCCAGTAGCCCTCAGGGCCAAGTCGCCTACGAGCAGTACTTC
TRBJ2-1 15 . TRBD1 TRBV11-2 CASSVGQTILDEQFF TGTGCCAGCAGCGTGGGACAGACGATTCTAGATGAGCAGTTCTTC